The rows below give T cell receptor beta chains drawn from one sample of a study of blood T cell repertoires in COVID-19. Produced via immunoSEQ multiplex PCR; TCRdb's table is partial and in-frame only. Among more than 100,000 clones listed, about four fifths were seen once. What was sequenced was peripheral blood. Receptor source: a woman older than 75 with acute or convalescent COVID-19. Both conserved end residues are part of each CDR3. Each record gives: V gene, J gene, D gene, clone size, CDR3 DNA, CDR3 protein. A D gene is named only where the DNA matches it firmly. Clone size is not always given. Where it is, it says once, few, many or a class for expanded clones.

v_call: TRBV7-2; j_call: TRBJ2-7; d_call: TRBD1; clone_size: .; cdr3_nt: TGTGCCAGCAGAGACAGGGGGGCCTACGAGCAGTACTTC; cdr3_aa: CASRDRGAYEQYF
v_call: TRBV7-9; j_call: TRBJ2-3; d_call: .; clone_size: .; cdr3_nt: TGTGCCAGCAGCTTAGGGGCTAGCACAGATACGCAGTATTTT; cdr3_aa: CASSLGASTDTQYF
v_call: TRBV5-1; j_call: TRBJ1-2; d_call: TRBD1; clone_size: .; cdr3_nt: TGCGCCAGCAGCCTGGGCCACTCCCCCGGGACAGGGAGAGATGGCTACACCTTC; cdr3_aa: CASSLGHSPGTGRDGYTF
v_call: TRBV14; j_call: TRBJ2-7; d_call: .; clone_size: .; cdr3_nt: TGTGCCAGCAGCTCTGGCAGGGGTATACACGAGCAGTACTTC; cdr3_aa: CASSSGRGIHEQYF
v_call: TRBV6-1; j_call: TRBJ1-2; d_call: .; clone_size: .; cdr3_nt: TGTGCCAGCAGTGAAGGGATCGCAGGCGTCTATGGCTACACCTTC; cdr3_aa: CASSEGIAGVYGYTF
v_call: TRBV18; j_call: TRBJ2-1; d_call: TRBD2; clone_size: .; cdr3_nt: TGTGCCAGCTCACCCCAGACTAGCGGGAGGGCGGACTACAATGAGCAGTTCTTC; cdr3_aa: CASSPQTSGRADYNEQFF
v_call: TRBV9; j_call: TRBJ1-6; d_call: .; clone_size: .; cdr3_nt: TGTGCCAGCAGCCCACTAGGAGGGGTGAATTCACCCCTCCACTTT; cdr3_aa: CASSPLGGVNSPLHF
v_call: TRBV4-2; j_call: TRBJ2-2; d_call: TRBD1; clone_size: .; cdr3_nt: TGTGCCAGCAGCCAAGGGGCAGGGGGCATAACCGGGGAGCTGTTTTTT; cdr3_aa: CASSQGAGGITGELFF
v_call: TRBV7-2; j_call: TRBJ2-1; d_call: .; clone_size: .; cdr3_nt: TGTGCCAGCAGCTCCTTGGCTAGCGAAGATGAGCAGTTCTTC; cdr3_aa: CASSSLASEDEQFF
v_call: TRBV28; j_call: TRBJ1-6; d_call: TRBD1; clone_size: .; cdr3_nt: TGTGCCAGCAGGGGACAGGTTTTCTATAATTCACCCCTCCACTTT; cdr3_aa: CASRGQVFYNSPLHF
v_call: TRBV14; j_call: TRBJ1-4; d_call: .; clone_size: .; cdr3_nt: TGTGCCAGCAGCCTTAACAGGGTAACTAATGAAAAACTGTTTTTT; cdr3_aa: CASSLNRVTNEKLFF
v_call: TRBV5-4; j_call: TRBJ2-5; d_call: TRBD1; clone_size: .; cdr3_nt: TGTGCCAGCACCCAAGACAGGGTTGAGACCCAGTACTTC; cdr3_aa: CASTQDRVETQYF
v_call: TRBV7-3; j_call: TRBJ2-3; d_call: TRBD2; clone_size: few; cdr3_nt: TGTGCCAGCAGCTCCGGACTAGCGGGAGTCGCAGATACGCAGTATTTT; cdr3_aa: CASSSGLAGVADTQYF
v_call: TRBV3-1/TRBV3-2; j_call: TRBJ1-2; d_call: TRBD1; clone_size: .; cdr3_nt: TGTGCCAGCAGCTTGACAGGGGTTAACGGCTACACCTTC; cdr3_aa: CASSLTGVNGYTF
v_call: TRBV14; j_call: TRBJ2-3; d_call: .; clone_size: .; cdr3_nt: TGTGCCAGCAGCCAACCTTTCACAGATACGCAGTATTTT; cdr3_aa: CASSQPFTDTQYF
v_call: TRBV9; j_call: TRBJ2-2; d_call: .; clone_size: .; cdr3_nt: TGTGCCAGCAGCCCCCAGGGCAGGGGCCTCGCCGGGGAGCTGTTTTTT; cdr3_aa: CASSPQGRGLAGELFF
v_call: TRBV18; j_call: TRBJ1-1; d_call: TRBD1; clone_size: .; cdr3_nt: TGTGCCAGCTCTAACAGGGGACAGGGGTGGGACACTGAAGCTTTCTTT; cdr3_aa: CASSNRGQGWDTEAFF
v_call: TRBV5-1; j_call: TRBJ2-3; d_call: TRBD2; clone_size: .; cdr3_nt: TGCGCCAGCAGCTTAGCGGGGGGCCCAGATACGCAGTATTTT; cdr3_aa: CASSLAGGPDTQYF
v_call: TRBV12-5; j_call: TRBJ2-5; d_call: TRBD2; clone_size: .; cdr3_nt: TGTGCTAGTGGGAGCGGGGCTTCCGAGACCCAGTACTTC; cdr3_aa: CASGSGASETQYF
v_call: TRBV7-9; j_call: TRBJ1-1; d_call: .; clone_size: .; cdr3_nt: TGTGCCAGCAGTTTGGACGGAGGAGCTTTCTTT; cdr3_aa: CASSLDGGAFF
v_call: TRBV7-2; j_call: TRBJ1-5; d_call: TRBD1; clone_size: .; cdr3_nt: TGTGCCAGCAGCCTCGGACAGGGGAGTGTGCCCCAGCATTTT; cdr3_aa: CASSLGQGSVPQHF
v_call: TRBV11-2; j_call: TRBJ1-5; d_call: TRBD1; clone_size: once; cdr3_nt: TGTGCCAGCAGCAGGGGGACAGCAAATCAGCCCCAGCATTTT; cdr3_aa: CASSRGTANQPQHF
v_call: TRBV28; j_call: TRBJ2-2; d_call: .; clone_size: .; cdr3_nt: TGTGCCAGCAGATCCGGGGTGGTGAACACCGGGGAGCTGTTTTTT; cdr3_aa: CASRSGVVNTGELFF
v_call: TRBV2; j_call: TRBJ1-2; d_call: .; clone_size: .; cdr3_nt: TGTGCCAGCATGGTGGGGGGGGATGCCTATGGCTACACCTTC; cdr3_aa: CASMVGGDAYGYTF
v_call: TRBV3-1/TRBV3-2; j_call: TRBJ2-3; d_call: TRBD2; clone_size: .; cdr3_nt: TGTGCCAGCAGCCAAGGCCGGACTAGCGGGCCTTACACAGATACGCAGTATTTT; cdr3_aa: CASSQGRTSGPYTDTQYF
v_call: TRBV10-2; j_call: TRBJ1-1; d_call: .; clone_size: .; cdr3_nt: TGCGCCAGCAGTGACAGGGAAGGGGATGAAGCTTTCTTT; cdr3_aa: CASSDREGDEAFF
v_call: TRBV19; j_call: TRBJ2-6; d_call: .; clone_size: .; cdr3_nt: TGTGCCAGTAGTGGAGGGTCCAACTCTGGGGCCAACGTCCTGACTTTC; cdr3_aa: CASSGGSNSGANVLTF
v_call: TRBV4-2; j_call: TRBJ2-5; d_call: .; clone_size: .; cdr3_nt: TGTGCCAGCAGCCCGGGGAGCCGTTCAGAGACCCAGTACTTC; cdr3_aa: CASSPGSRSETQYF
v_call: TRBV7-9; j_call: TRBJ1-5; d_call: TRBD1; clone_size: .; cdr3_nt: TGTGCCAGCAGCTTAGGCCCGACAGGGGCTAGCAATCAGCCCCAGCATTTT; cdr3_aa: CASSLGPTGASNQPQHF
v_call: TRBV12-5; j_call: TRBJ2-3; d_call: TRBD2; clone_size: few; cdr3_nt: TGTGCTAGTGGTTTCGGGACTAGCGGGACAGATACGCAGTATTTT; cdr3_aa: CASGFGTSGTDTQYF
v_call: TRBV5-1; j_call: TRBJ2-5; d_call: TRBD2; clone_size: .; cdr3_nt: TGCGCCAGCAGCCCTAATCTAGCGGGGGGGCCAGAGACCCAGTACTTC; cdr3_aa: CASSPNLAGGPETQYF
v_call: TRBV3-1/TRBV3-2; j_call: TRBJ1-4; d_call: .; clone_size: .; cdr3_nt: TGTGCCAGCAGCCAAGGGACAGTTCATGAAAAACTGTTTTTT; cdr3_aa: CASSQGTVHEKLFF
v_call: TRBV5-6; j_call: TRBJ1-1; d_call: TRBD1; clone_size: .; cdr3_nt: TGTGCCAGCAGCCGGGACAGGGACACTGAAGCTTTCTTT; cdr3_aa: CASSRDRDTEAFF
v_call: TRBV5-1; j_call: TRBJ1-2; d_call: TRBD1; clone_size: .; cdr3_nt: TGCGCCAGCAGCGCCGGGACAGGGGTTGGCGGCTACACCTTC; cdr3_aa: CASSAGTGVGGYTF
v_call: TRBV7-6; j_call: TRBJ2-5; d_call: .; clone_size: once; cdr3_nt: TGTGCCAGCAGCTTAGGTTTAGGGGGCCAAGAGACCCAGTACTTC; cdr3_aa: CASSLGLGGQETQYF
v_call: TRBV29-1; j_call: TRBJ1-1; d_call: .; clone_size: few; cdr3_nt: TGCAGCGTGGGTGTGGGGGCTTGGAACACTGAAGCTTTCTTT; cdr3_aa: CSVGVGAWNTEAFF
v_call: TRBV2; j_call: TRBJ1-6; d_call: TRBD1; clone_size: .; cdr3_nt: TGTGCCAGCATTGATCAGGGGGAAAATTCACCCCTCCACTTT; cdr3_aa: CASIDQGENSPLHF
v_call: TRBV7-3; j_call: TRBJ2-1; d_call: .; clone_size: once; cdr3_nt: TGTGCCAGCAGCTTAGGACTTAACAATGAGCAGTTCTTC; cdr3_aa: CASSLGLNNEQFF
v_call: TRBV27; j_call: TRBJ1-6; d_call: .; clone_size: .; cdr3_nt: TGTGCCAGCAGTTTATCGGGCTTCAGGGAAAATAATTCACCCCTCCACTTT; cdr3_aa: CASSLSGFRENNSPLHF
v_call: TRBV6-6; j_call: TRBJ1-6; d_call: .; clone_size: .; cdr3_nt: TGTGCCAGCAGCCCAAGGGGGGGGGAGAATCCTACCAGCTCCTATAATTCACCCCTCCACTTT; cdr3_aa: CASSPRGGENPTSSYNSPLHF
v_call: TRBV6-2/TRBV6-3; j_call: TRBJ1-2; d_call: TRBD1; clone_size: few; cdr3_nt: TGTGCCAGCAGTTGGTCTAGGGGGCTTGGCTACACCTTC; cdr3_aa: CASSWSRGLGYTF
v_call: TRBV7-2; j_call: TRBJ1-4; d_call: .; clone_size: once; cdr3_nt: TGTGCCAGCAGCTTGGGACTTCCCACGGGGGAAAAACTGTTTTTT; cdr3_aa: CASSLGLPTGEKLFF
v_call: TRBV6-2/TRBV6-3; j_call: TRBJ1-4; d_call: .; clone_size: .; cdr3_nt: TGTGCCAGCAGTTACGGGGGGGATGAAAAACTGTTTTTT; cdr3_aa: CASSYGGDEKLFF
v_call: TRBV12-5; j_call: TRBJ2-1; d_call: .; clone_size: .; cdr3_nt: TGTGCTAGTGCCCCACTAAAGAGTGATGAGCAGTTCTTC; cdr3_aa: CASAPLKSDEQFF
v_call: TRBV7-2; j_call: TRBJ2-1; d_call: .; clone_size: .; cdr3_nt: TGTGCCAGCAGCTTAGGGGGTAGCGGACCCTACAATGAGCAGTTCTTC; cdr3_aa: CASSLGGSGPYNEQFF
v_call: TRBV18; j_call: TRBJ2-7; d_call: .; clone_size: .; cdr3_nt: TGTGCCAGCCAACAGGGACCCGCATCCTACGAGCAGTACTTC; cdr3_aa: CASQQGPASYEQYF
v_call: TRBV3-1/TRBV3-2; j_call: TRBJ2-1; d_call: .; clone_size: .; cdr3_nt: TGTGCCAGCAGCCCGGGACAACAAACGAGGAATGAGCAGTTCTTC; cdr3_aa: CASSPGQQTRNEQFF
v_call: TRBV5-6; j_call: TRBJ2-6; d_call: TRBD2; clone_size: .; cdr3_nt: TGTGCCAGCAGCTTCTTCGGGGGGTCAGGGGCCAACGTCCTGACTTTC; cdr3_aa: CASSFFGGSGANVLTF
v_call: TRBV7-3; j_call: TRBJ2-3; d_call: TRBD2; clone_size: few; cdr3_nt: TGTGCCAGCAGCTCCTACTCGACTAGCGGGGGGACGGATACGCAGTATTTT; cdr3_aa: CASSSYSTSGGTDTQYF
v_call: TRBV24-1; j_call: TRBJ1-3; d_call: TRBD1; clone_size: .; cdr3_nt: TGTGCCCCTCTGACAGGGCCACCTGGAAACACCATATATTTT; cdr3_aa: CAPLTGPPGNTIYF